The 14 T cell receptor beta chains below all came from one sample that was sequenced in a study of blood T cell repertoires in COVID-19. Here immunoSEQ multiplex PCR was the method, and the copy in TCRdb shows in-frame clones only, minus some. Of a few hundred thousand clones listed, around 85% are singletons. What was sequenced was peripheral blood. These TCRs come from a woman between 50 and 59 years old with active or convalescent COVID-19.

This clone was found many times. V usage is TRBV3-1 (or the pseudogene TRBV3-2) and J usage is TRBJ1-4, with D possibly being TRBD1 (6 bases). Germline V CDR1 and CDR2: LGHDT, YNNKEL (reference sequence). The V end was cut by 0 bases, the J end by 8 bases, with 16 bases between. The length of the CDR3 is 16 residues. The CDR3 DNA follows: TGTGCCAGCAGCCAAGATCTTGGGGGGGGCGCGGAAAAACTGTTTTTT. Translating gives CASSQDLGGGAEKLFF.

The CDR3 nucleotides are TGTGCCAGTAGAACCGCAGGGAATAAGAACACTGAAGCTTTCTTT. Translating it yields CASRTAGNKNTEAFF. The chain employs TRBV19 and TRBJ1-1; the D gene is possibly TRBD1 (5 bases). This CDR3 is 15 amino acids long. Per the germline V gene, CDR1 is LNHDA and CDR2 is SQIVND (reference sequence). V lost 6 bases, J lost 1 base, and 15 bases lay in between.

The rearrangement links TRBV27 to TRBJ2-3; 12 bases line up with TRBD2. Per germline, CDR1 MNHEY and CDR2 SMNVEV (reference sequence). This CDR3 has 17 residues. The J segment lost 4 bases and the V segment lost 3 bases, leaving 8 bases of the junction unmatched. The CDR3 sequence is CASSLTRLAGVADTQYF. The CDR3 bases are TGTGCCAGCAGTTTGACCAGACTAGCGGGAGTGGCAGATACGCAGTATTTT.

The CDR3 DNA sequence: TGTGCCAGCTCACAACTAGGGACAGGGGATTTAAGAGATACGCAGTATTTT. It specifies CASSQLGTGDLRDTQYF. The chain links TRBV18 to TRBJ2-3, with 10 bases that match TRBD1. The V segment lost 4 bases and the J segment 5 bases; nucleotides outside the gene matches: 12. Germline loops: CDR1 KGHSH, CDR2 LQKENI. The CDR3 is made up of 17 amino acids.

On this clone: Within the sample, other DNA sequences also encode this same CDR3. J is TRBJ1-4 and V is TRBV6-6; D remains ambiguous. Germline V CDR1 and CDR2: MNHNY, SVGAGI (reference sequence). V was clipped by 2 bases and J by 0 bases, with 7 bases between them. The CDR3 runs 15 residues. The DNA for the CDR3 is TGTGCCAGCAGTTACGTCCAGGCAACTAATGAAAAACTGTTTTTT. Amino acid sequence: CASSYVQATNEKLFF.

This clone came up once. The genes are TRBV7-2 and TRBJ2-2, with 8 bases identical to TRBD1. This CDR3 is 15 amino acids long. V lost 5 bases to trimming and J lost 2 bases; unmatched junction nucleotides: 4. Germline CDR1 is SGHTA and CDR2 is FQGNSA. The CDR3 coding sequence is TGTGCCAGCAGCCCCGGGACAGGAAACACCGGGGAGCTGTTTTTT. This translates into CASSPGTGNTGELFF.

This clone was recorded once. This chain joins TRBV7-3 and TRBJ2-1; TRBD2 matches at 11 bases. The ends lost 5 bases at V and 3 bases at J; junction bases unmatched: 6. The germline gives CDR1 SGHTA, CDR2 FQGTGA. CDR3 size: 16 residues. The CDR3 nucleotides are TGTGCCAGCAGCAAACTCGGGACTAGCGGCTACAATGAGCAGTTCTTC. As protein: CASSKLGTSGYNEQFF.

This chain connects TRBV15 to TRBJ2-3; 13 bases are shared with TRBD2. Germline V gives CDR1 LNHNV, CDR2 YYDKDF (reference sequence). CDR3 length: 15 amino acids. With V trimmed by 3 bases and J by 4 bases, 1 base remained unmatched. The CDR3 DNA follows: TGTGCCACCAGCAGGACTAGCGGGAGGCCAGATACGCAGTATTTT. Its protein is CATSRTSGRPDTQYF.

The rearrangement links TRBV5-1 to TRBJ1-1, with TRBD1 matching 8 bases. The V and J ends lost 0 bases and 8 bases, in that order; junction bases with no gene match: 15. This CDR3 has 17 residues. Germline V gene sequence: CDR1 SGHRS, CDR2 YFSETQ. CDR3 DNA: TGCGCCAGCAGCTTGGTTGGCCAGGGGGCGTACCTAGAAGAAGCTTTCTTT. This encodes CASSLVGQGAYLEEAFF.

This chain uses TRBV30 with TRBJ1-3, with D perhaps TRBD1 (5 bases). The germline V gene encodes CDR1 GTSNPN and CDR2 SVGIG (reference sequence). This CDR3 contains 15 residues. With 2 bases removed from V and 4 bases from J, the gap between germline ends came to 15 bases. CDR3 residues: CAWSSGGFAGNTIYF. In DNA, the CDR3 is TGTGCCTGGAGTTCTGGGGGGTTTGCAGGAAACACCATATATTTT.

CDR3 loop: CASSLAGVAGGAETQYF. Here the CDR3 DNA reads TGCGCCAGCAGCTTGGCCGGGGTAGCGGGAGGAGCAGAGACCCAGTACTTC. The chain combines TRBV5-1 with TRBJ2-5; TRBD2 matches at 10 bases. Germline CDR1 reads SGHRS; CDR2 reads YFSETQ. CDR3 length equals 17 residues. V lost 0 bases to trimming and J lost 4 bases; unmatched junction nucleotides: 9.

The V and J genes are TRBV7-3 and TRBJ2-1; 8 positions match TRBD2. CDR1 SGHTA and CDR2 FQGTGA come from the germline V gene. This CDR3 comprises 15 residues. Unmatched junction bases numbered 6, after V lost 5 bases and J lost 3 bases. The chain's CDR3 is CASSRGLAIYNEQFF. The CDR3 DNA follows: TGTGCCAGCAGCCGAGGACTAGCCATCTACAATGAGCAGTTCTTC.

The chain is built from TRBV2 and TRBJ1-1; possible D gene TRBD1, 6 bases. Between the trimmed V and J ends, which lost 6 bases and 0 bases, there was a span of 26 bases. From germline, CDR1 is SNHLY and CDR2 FYNNEI. The CDR3 is 19 residues long. The CDR3 loop reads CASRGASGQMPTMNTEAFF. CDR3 sequence (DNA): TGTGCCAGCAGGGGGGCGTCCGGACAAATGCCCACAATGAACACTGAAGCTTTCTTT.

In its sample, this clone was seen once. The chain couples TRBV12-3 or TRBV12-4 to TRBJ2-7; 9 bases match TRBD2. Trimming took 6 bases from V and 2 from J; bases not matched to a gene: 2. The CDR3 totals 13 residues. The CDR3 here is CASRASGAYEQYF. The CDR3 bases are TGTGCCAGCAGGGCTAGCGGGGCCTACGAGCAGTACTTC.